This T cell receptor (beta chain) was found in a study of siplizumab effects on memory and regulatory T cells. The method was immunoSEQ multiplex PCR; TCRdb's version includes in-frame clones alone and lacks a portion of them. The data hold 9,500 to 11,000 clones, with around 40% observed a single time. Regarding this clone: The target antigen is unknown.

A 37°C coculture lasting six to seven days was applied to the mixed lymphocyte reaction cells. There are 15 residues in the CDR3. Per the germline V gene, CDR1 is MNHNY and CDR2 is SVGAGI (reference sequence). The V end was cut by 5 bases, the J end by 2 bases, with 15 bases between. V is TRBV6-6 and J is TRBJ1-2, with unresolved D. The clonotype comes from a human donor in good health; the cells came from an allogeneic mixed lymphocyte reaction. The sequencing input was CFSE-low (dividing) CD8+ T cells sorted from an allogeneic mixed lymphocyte reaction. CDR3: CASSVDGFPNYGYTF. The CDR3 coding sequence is TGTGCCAGCAGTGTCGACGGTTTCCCCAACTATGGCTACACCTTC.